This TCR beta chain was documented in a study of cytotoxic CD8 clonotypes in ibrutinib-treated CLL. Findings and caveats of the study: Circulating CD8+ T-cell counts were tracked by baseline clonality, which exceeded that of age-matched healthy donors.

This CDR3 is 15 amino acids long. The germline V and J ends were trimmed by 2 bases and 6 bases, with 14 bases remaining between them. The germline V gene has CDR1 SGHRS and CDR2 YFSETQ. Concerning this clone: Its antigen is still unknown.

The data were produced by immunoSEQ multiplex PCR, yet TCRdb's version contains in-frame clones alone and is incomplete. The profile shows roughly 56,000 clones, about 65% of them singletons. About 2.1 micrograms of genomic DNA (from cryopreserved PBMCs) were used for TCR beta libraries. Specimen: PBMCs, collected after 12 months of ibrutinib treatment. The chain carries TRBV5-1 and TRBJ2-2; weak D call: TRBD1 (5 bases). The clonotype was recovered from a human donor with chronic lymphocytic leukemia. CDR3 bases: TGCGCCAGCAGCTTACGCCTAGGGGCACCCGGGGAGCTGTTTTTT. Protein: CASSLRLGAPGELFF.